This T cell receptor beta chain is drawn from a study of T cells in localized non-small cell lung cancer. This clone was counted a single time. The target antigen is unknown. Clones were sequenced by immunoSEQ multiplex PCR, and TCRdb holds only the in-frame ones, with some missing. The sample yields tens of thousands of clones, 86% seen once. Whole-study findings and limits: T cell clonality was highest in uninvolved adjacent lung, above tumor. Median around 62 top-100 tumor clones were shared with paired adjacent lung.

Sequencing used peripheral blood, obtained before any cancer treatment. This sequence was found in a male donor older than 55 with stage III lung adenocarcinoma.

DNA of the CDR3: TGTGCCAGCAGTTACTCGTTGGAACTCGATACGCAGTATTTT. The encoded protein is CASSYSLELDTQYF. This chain joins TRBV6-5 and TRBJ2-3; no clear D. Trimming removed 0 bases from V and 6 bases from J, with 10 bases in between. Germline CDR1 reads MNHEY; CDR2 reads SVGAGI. CDR3 length: 14 residues.